The 18 T cell receptor beta chains given below trace back to one sample, sequenced in a study of graft-versus-host responses after intestinal transplantation. Method: immunoSEQ multiplex PCR; TCRdb's copy keeps in-frame clones and lacks some. This table has about 90,000 clones, around 93% appearing once. Their antigens are not known. This specimen was unstimulated CD8+ T cells sorted from spleen or lymph node cells, taken before transplant. The receptors stem from a human donor who was the organ donor for an intestinal transplant.

The chain combines TRBV6-5 with TRBJ2-1, with 7 bases aligning to TRBD1. V shed 7 bases, J shed 10 bases, and the junction held 16 bases outside the gene matches. The length of the CDR3 is 15 residues. CDR1 and CDR2 (germline): MNHEY, SVGAGI. The CDR3 is CASTQTGEVFHEQFF. Here the CDR3 DNA reads TGTGCCAGCACCCAAACAGGGGAAGTATTTCACGAGCAGTTCTTC.

This chain connects TRBV25-1 to TRBJ1-5; D gene uncertain. The CDR3 length is 13 residues. CDR1 and CDR2 (germline): MGHDK, SYGVNS. Trimming removed 6 bases at V and 6 bases at J, with 12 bases between. The CDR3 region has the DNA TGTGCCAGCAGGAGGCGGAGGGCTCAGCCCCAGCATTTT. Protein sequence: CASRRRRAQPQHF.

The chain joins TRBV27 to TRBJ2-2, with 9 bases matching TRBD2. This CDR3 has 16 residues. The V segment lost 3 bases and the J segment 4 bases; nucleotides outside the gene matches: 6. Germline CDR1 reads MNHEY; CDR2 reads SMNVEV (reference sequence). The CDR3 DNA follows: TGTGCCAGCAGTTTCAAGGGACTAGCTAGCACCGGGGAGCTGTTTTTT. Translation: CASSFKGLASTGELFF.

The chain recombines TRBV4-3 with TRBJ1-2; 7 bases match TRBD1. This CDR3 comprises 15 residues. V dropped 4 bases and J dropped 8; count of bases not matched to a gene: 13. Germline CDR1 is LGHNA and CDR2 is YSLEER. The CDR3 bases are TGCGCCAGCAGCCCTAAACCCGGGACAGCAAACGGCTACACCTTC. This encodes CASSPKPGTANGYTF.

The chain recombines TRBV19 with TRBJ2-5, with a tentative D call TRBD2 (5 bases). The J call is uncertain, as TRBJ2-7 better fits the DNA end. This CDR3 comprises 12 residues. Germline V gene lookup returns CDR1 LNHDA and CDR2 SQIVND (reference sequence). The CDR3 DNA reads as TGTGCCAGTAGTAAGGACTTCGACGAGCAGTACTTC. Translating it yields CASSKDFDEQYF.

This chain uses TRBV4-1 with TRBJ2-1; 8 bases align to TRBD1. The V segment lost 6 bases and the J segment 0 bases; nucleotides outside the gene matches: 16. This CDR3 is 19 amino acids long. From germline, CDR1 is MGHRA and CDR2 YSYEKL. In DNA form, the CDR3 reads TGCGCCAGCAGGCAGACAGGGGTGAGTCTGGTTGACTCCTACAATGAGCAGTTCTTC. This encodes CASRQTGVSLVDSYNEQFF.

The chain is built from TRBV7-8 and TRBJ2-7, with D perhaps matching TRBD1 (6 bases). V was cut by 4 bases and J by 0 bases, with 16 bases left in between. Germline V gene lookup returns CDR1 SGHVS and CDR2 FQNEAQ. This CDR3 spans 16 amino acids. The CDR3 region is CASSSHPQGPSYEQYF. The CDR3 coding sequence is TGTGCCAGCAGCTCTCACCCACAGGGTCCCTCCTACGAGCAGTACTTC.

As to this clone: One end of the junction is discordant with germline, which a read error may explain. The rearrangement joins TRBV7-7 to TRBJ2-1; 10 bases are shared with TRBD2. The CDR3 has 14 amino acids. The germline V gene encodes CDR1 SSHAT and CDR2 FNYEAQ (reference sequence). This chain's CDR3 is CASSLSGGLNEQFF. As DNA, the CDR3 is TGTGCTAGCAGCCTTAGCGGGGGGCTGAATGAGCAGTTCTTC.

The V and J genes are TRBV9 and TRBJ2-1, with TRBD1 identical over 7 bases. The J segment lost 3 bases and the V segment lost 3 bases, leaving 0 bases of the junction unmatched. Looked up from germline, CDR1 is SGDLS and CDR2 is YYNGEE. The CDR3 loop spans 13 amino acids. The CDR3 region has the DNA TGTGCCAGCAGCGGGGACAGCTACAATGAGCAGTTCTTC. Its translation: CASSGDSYNEQFF.

The chain couples TRBV4-2 to TRBJ1-5; perhaps TRBD1 as D (6 bases). The V end was cut by 4 bases, the J end by 4 bases, with 20 bases between. CDR1 and CDR2 from the germline V gene are LGHNA and YNFKEQ. This CDR3 contains 17 residues. CDR3 nucleotide sequence: TGTGCCAGCAGCCCGTCCCAATTTAGACAGGATAATCAGCCCCAGCATTTT. This translates into CASSPSQFRQDNQPQHF.

This chain uses TRBV27 with TRBJ2-1, with TRBD2 identical over 9 bases. The CDR3 sequence is 14 residues long. The V and J ends lost 5 bases and 6 bases, in that order; junction bases with no gene match: 5. Per germline, CDR1 MNHEY and CDR2 SMNVEV (reference sequence). The CDR3 nucleotides read TGTGCCAGCAGTATCTCGACTAGCGGCAATGAGCAGTTCTTC. Translated, it gives CASSISTSGNEQFF.

This chain joins TRBV30 and TRBJ1-2; 7 bases match TRBD1. The CDR3 contains 13 residues. Trimming at V came to 1 base and at J to 4 bases, leaving 3 bases not matched to a gene. Germline V gene lookup returns CDR1 GTSNPN and CDR2 SVGIG (reference sequence). The CDR3 nucleotides are TGTGCCTGGAGTGGGACAGGAGGCTATGGCTACACCTTC. This codes for CAWSGTGGYGYTF.

This chain uses TRBV4-1 with TRBJ2-3; tentative D call: TRBD2 (6 bases). Trimming pared 4 bases from V and 4 bases from J, leaving 9 bases between. CDR1 MGHRA and CDR2 YSYEKL come from the germline V gene. CDR3 size: 13 residues. Here the CDR3 reads CASSLVAADTQYF. In DNA form, the CDR3 reads TGCGCCAGCAGCCTAGTAGCGGCAGATACGCAGTATTTT.

The chain joins TRBV7-8 to TRBJ2-1; D is possibly TRBD1 (5 bases). The CDR3 runs to 12 residues. Deletions cut 2 bases from V and 9 bases from J, with 8 bases between. CDR1 is SGHVS and CDR2 is FQNEAQ in the germline V gene. In DNA form, the CDR3 reads TGTGCCAGCAGCTTACAGGGCCCTGAGCAGTTCTTC. Residues: CASSLQGPEQFF.

The V and J genes are TRBV28 and TRBJ2-1; 10 bases map to TRBD2. V was clipped by 4 bases and J by 4 bases; unmatched bases: 19. This CDR3 spans 20 amino acids. In germline, CDR1 is MDHEN, CDR2 SYDVKM. The CDR3 is CASSSLGLGTSGIFYNEQFF. The CDR3 DNA reads as TGTGCCAGCAGTTCCCTCGGTTTGGGTACTAGCGGGATATTTTACAATGAGCAGTTCTTC.

The chain couples TRBV27 to TRBJ1-5; D remains unclear. Germline-derived CDR1 and CDR2 are MNHEY and SMNVEV (reference sequence). The CDR3 runs 16 residues. The V end lost 5 bases, the J end lost 2 bases, and 16 bases lay between the germline ends. The CDR3 spells CASSRSPPGGNQPQHF. In DNA, the CDR3 is TGTGCCAGCAGTCGGTCCCCCCCCGGGGGCAATCAGCCCCAGCATTTT.

This clone was counted only a few times. This chain uses TRBV5-4 with TRBJ2-7, with 9 positions matching TRBD2. The CDR3 covers 15 residues. Germline lookup yields CDR1 SGHNT and CDR2 YYREEE (reference sequence). Germline trimming cut 0 bases from V and 2 bases from J; bases unmatched to any gene: 3. As DNA, the CDR3 is TGTGCCAGCAGCTTGGTACTAGCGGGTGCCTACGAGCAGTACTTC. Translated: CASSLVLAGAYEQYF.

In its sample, this clone was seen once. The V gene is TRBV29-1, the J gene TRBJ1-2; D unclear. Germline V gene data show CDR1 as SQVTM and CDR2 as ANQGSEA. V shed 4 bases and J shed 3 bases, with 12 bases lying between them. This CDR3 is 13 amino acids long. The CDR3 DNA sequence: TGCAGCGTTGCGGAGATCTCGGACTATGGCTACACCTTC. Protein product: CSVAEISDYGYTF.